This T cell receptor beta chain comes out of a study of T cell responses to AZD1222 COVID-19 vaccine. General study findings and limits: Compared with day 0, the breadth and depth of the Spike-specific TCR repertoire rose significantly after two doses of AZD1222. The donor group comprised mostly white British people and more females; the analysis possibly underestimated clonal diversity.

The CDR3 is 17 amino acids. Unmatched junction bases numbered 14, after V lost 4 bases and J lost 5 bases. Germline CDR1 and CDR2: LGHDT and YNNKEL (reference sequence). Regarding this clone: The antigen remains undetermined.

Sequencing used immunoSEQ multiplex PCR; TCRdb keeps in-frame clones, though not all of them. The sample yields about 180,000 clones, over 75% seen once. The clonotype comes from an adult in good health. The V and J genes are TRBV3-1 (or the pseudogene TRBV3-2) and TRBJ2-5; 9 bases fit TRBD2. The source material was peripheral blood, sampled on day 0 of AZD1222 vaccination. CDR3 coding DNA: TGTGCCAGCAGCCCCCCTGGGCGGGGGGGCCCCGGGGAGACCCAGTACTTC. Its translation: CASSPPGRGGPGETQYF.